This T cell receptor (beta chain) originates from a study of cytomegalovirus exposure and HLA in healthy donors. The validation cohort, a group of roughly 120 subjects, included the donors and was separate from the roughly 670-subject first cohort. Method: immunoSEQ multiplex PCR; TCRdb's copy keeps in-frame clones and lacks some. The table has about 330,000 clones, just over 85% seen once. This CDR3 is 15 amino acids long. Germline lookup yields CDR1 MGHRA and CDR2 YSYEKL. V lost 1 base to trimming and J lost 5 bases, with 15 bases between them. The TCR was taken from a woman between 18 and 29 years old in good health and CMV-seronegative. This chain joins TRBV4-1 and TRBJ2-7; a weak D match, TRBD1 (5 bases). The sample taken for sequencing was PBMCs. The CDR3 loop reads CASSQGRAWGDEQYF. The DNA of the CDR3 is TGCGCCAGCAGCCAAGGCAGGGCGTGGGGCGACGAGCAGTACTTC.